Listed below are T cell receptor beta chains from one sample, sequenced in a study of Ad26.COV2.S vaccination and SARS-CoV-2 variants. Measured with immunoSEQ multiplex PCR; TCRdb has only the in-frame clones, and not every one. The sample has some 350,000 clones; about 85% are singletons. This sample comprised peripheral blood, obtained in a trial of Ad26.COV2.S vaccine versus placebo. The receptors shown here come from a person aged 18-65 years who received the Ad26.COV2.S COVID-19 vaccine or a placebo. CDR3s include the opening cysteine and the closing phenylalanine or tryptophan. Fields, in order: V gene, J gene, clone size, D gene, CDR3 protein, CDR3 DNA. D genes are given only for firm matches. The listing skips clone size in some rows; elsewhere it reads once, few, many or a size class.

TRBV6-6,TRBJ2-1,NA,TRBD2,CASSSLGGGGREQFF,TGTGCCAGCAGCTCCCTCGGCGGGGGAGGGAGGGAGCAGTTCTTC
TRBV14,TRBJ1-2,NA,NA,CASSQYRDGNYGYTF,TGTGCCAGCAGCCAGTACCGGGACGGGAACTATGGCTACACCTTC
TRBV28,TRBJ1-5,NA,TRBD1,CATISLRTGTNQPQHF,TGTGCCACCATCAGTTTGAGGACAGGTACGAATCAGCCCCAGCATTTT
TRBV27,TRBJ2-1,NA,TRBD2,CASSLSSAGGIHEQFF,TGTGCCAGCAGTTTATCGAGTGCGGGGGGGATACATGAGCAGTTCTTC
TRBV18,TRBJ2-3,NA,NA,CASRGSTDTQYF,TGTGCCAGCAGGGGGTCCACAGATACGCAGTATTTT
TRBV28,TRBJ1-5,NA,NA,CASSSGTPEVSQHF,TGTGCCAGCAGTTCCGGGACGCCGGAGGTGTCCCAGCATTTT
TRBV7-9,TRBJ2-7,NA,TRBD1,CASSPGQGNPYEQYF,TGTGCCAGCAGCCCTGGACAGGGAAATCCCTACGAGCAGTACTTC
TRBV4-1,TRBJ1-2,NA,NA,CASSQAPGLTNYGYTF,TGCGCCAGCAGCCAGGCCCCGGGACTGACTAACTATGGCTACACCTTC
TRBV27,TRBJ1-1,NA,NA,CASSLSYMTGLFSNTEAFF,TGTGCCAGCAGTTTATCGTATATGACCGGACTATTTTCGAACACTGAAGCTTTCTTT
TRBV6-5,TRBJ2-7,NA,NA,CASSYSGDTYEQYF,TGTGCCAGCAGTTACAGTGGAGATACCTACGAGCAGTACTTC
TRBV13,TRBJ1-1,NA,TRBD1,CASSQRTGMTEAFF,TGTGCCAGCAGCCAAAGGACAGGGATGACTGAAGCTTTCTTT
TRBV6-6,TRBJ2-7,NA,TRBD2,CASRAGGPAYEQYF,TGTGCCAGCAGAGCGGGAGGGCCCGCCTACGAGCAGTACTTC
TRBV6-5,TRBJ2-3,NA,TRBD2,CASGAGGYTDTQYF,TGTGCCAGCGGCGCCGGGGGGTACACAGATACGCAGTATTTT
TRBV20-1,TRBJ2-1,NA,NA,CSASYTVSSYNEQFF,TGCAGTGCTAGTTATACCGTGAGCTCCTACAATGAGCAGTTCTTC
TRBV6-2/TRBV6-3,TRBJ2-4,once,NA,CASSWAGIDIQYF,TGTGCCAGCAGTTGGGCAGGCATAGACATTCAGTACTTC
TRBV27,TRBJ1-2,few,NA,CASSLYVNYGYTF,TGTGCCAGCAGTTTATATGTGAACTATGGCTACACCTTC
TRBV5-6,TRBJ2-2,NA,TRBD1,CASTPGWGQGGLGRELFF,TGTGCCAGCACCCCGGGCTGGGGACAGGGAGGACTCGGTCGGGAGCTGTTTTTT
TRBV3-1/TRBV3-2,TRBJ2-3,once,NA,CASSQALAASTDTQYF,TGTGCCAGCAGCCAAGCGTTAGCGGCTAGCACAGATACGCAGTATTTT
TRBV19,TRBJ2-1,NA,NA,CASSSGGYYNEQFF,TGTGCCAGTAGTAGCGGGGGCTACTACAATGAGCAGTTCTTC
TRBV20-1,TRBJ1-5,NA,NA,CSASPDRPNQPQHF,TGCAGTGCTAGTCCCGACAGACCCAATCAGCCCCAGCATTTT
TRBV5-5,TRBJ1-2,NA,NA,CASSLMLVDRLGYTF,TGTGCCAGCAGCCTCATGCTTGTTGACCGGCTTGGCTACACCTTC
TRBV15,TRBJ1-4,NA,NA,CATSRAPGPNEKLFF,TGTGCCACCAGCAGAGCCCCAGGACCTAATGAAAAACTGTTTTTT
TRBV30,TRBJ1-4,NA,TRBD1,CAWRVQGASVEKLFF,TGTGCCTGGAGGGTACAGGGGGCGAGCGTTGAAAAACTGTTTTTT
TRBV27,TRBJ2-2,NA,NA,CASSAENTGELFF,TGTGCCAGCAGTGCAGAGAACACCGGGGAGCTGTTTTTT
TRBV4-1,TRBJ1-5,NA,NA,CASSQGGREMPQHF,TGCGCCAGCAGCCAAGGAGGGAGGGAAATGCCCCAGCATTTT
TRBV3-1/TRBV3-2,TRBJ1-1,NA,TRBD1,CASSQDWGTDEAFF,TGTGCCAGCAGCCAAGATTGGGGGACAGACGAAGCTTTCTTT
TRBV9,TRBJ2-5,NA,NA,CASSVVAAALQETQYF,TGTGCCAGCAGCGTAGTTGCTGCGGCCCTACAAGAGACCCAGTACTTC
TRBV4-1,TRBJ2-1,NA,TRBD2,CASSQFPASGGSYNEQFF,TGCGCCAGCAGCCAATTTCCAGCTAGCGGGGGGTCCTACAATGAGCAGTTCTTC
TRBV11-2,TRBJ2-1,NA,NA,CASSPGASGSSYNEQFF,TGTGCCAGCAGCCCAGGGGCTAGCGGAAGCTCCTACAATGAGCAGTTCTTC